This T cell receptor beta chain came from a study of CD8+ T cells in alopecia areata. The sequencing template was cDNA reverse transcribed from extracted RNA. The data were produced by immunoSEQ multiplex PCR, yet TCRdb's version contains in-frame clones alone and is incomplete. This table holds approximately 210,000 clones, 60% found once. Treatment reported: oral pan-JAK inhibitor, 5-10 mg twice daily. This receptor was taken from a human donor with alopecia areata. The starting material was CD4+ T cells sorted from blood, obtained at week 24, from a patient treated with tofacitinib.

The CDR3 DNA reads TGCGCCAGCAGCCACCGGGACAGGGGGCACCAAGAGACCCAGTACTTC. Translated, it gives CASSHRDRGHQETQYF. The chain uses TRBV4-3 and TRBJ2-5, with 12 bases fitting TRBD1. CDR3 length equals 16 residues. Trimming took 3 bases from V and 0 from J; bases not matched to a gene: 2. Germline values: CDR1 LGHNA, CDR2 YSLEER.